This T cell receptor beta chain was obtained from a study of cytomegalovirus exposure and HLA in healthy donors. Background on the study: A later analysis reported the same platform for the 120 validation repertoires and the 500 to 750 first-cohort repertoires.

Study-wide results and caveats: It was reportedly the case that the classifier diagnosed cytomegalovirus status with high specificity and sensitivity.

In the case of this clone: What it recognizes is unknown.

Sequencing was performed with immunoSEQ multiplex PCR; in TCRdb, only in-frame clones are kept and a portion is missing. The repertoire holds around 50,000 clones, with approximately 95% as singletons. Among the 110 or so subjects of the validation cohort, separate from the approximately 660-subject first cohort, were the donors. The source of this sequence is a woman aged 18-29 years in good health and CMV-seronegative. Sequences were obtained from PBMCs.

CDR3 region: CATPSGGRKETQYF. DNA for the CDR3: TGTGCCACCCCTAGCGGGGGCCGAAAAGAGACCCAGTACTTC. This sequence joins TRBV2 and TRBJ2-5; TRBD2 aligns across 10 bases. CDR1 and CDR2 from the germline V gene are SNHLY and FYNNEI. The junction had 8 bases not matched to a gene; V was cut back by 10 bases and J by 3 bases. This CDR3 is built from 14 residues.